The source of this T cell receptor beta chain is a study of shared clonotypes between healthy human individuals. As for the study in general: CD8 memory received one plate per donor, CD8 naive two, CD4 memory three and CD4 naive three.

Recent vaccinations or acute infections were absent in the healthy HIV-negative adult donors. In the CD4+ fraction, cells were divided into CD45RA+ naive and CD45RA-negative memory subsets. For sorted subsets, roughly 200 ng DNA per replicate equaled some 27,000 T cell genomes. Only in-frame clones appear in the TCRdb table, and some are missing; sequencing was by immunoSEQ multiplex PCR. The sample yields approximately 980,000 clones, less than 85% seen once. The V and J ends lost 5 bases and 3 bases, in that order; junction bases with no gene match: 11. CDR1 is SGHAT, CDR2 FQNNGV, per germline. The CDR3 consists of 16 residues.

The chain uses TRBV11-2 and TRBJ1-2, with 8 nucleotides matching TRBD1. This clonotype originated in a man aged 18 to 30 in good health. Sequenced: memory CD4+ T cells sorted from blood. The subset is: CD45RA-negative fraction. CDR3 region: CASSPGQGKPDYGYTF. In nucleotides, the CDR3 is TGTGCCAGCAGCCCCGGACAGGGAAAGCCTGACTATGGCTACACCTTC.